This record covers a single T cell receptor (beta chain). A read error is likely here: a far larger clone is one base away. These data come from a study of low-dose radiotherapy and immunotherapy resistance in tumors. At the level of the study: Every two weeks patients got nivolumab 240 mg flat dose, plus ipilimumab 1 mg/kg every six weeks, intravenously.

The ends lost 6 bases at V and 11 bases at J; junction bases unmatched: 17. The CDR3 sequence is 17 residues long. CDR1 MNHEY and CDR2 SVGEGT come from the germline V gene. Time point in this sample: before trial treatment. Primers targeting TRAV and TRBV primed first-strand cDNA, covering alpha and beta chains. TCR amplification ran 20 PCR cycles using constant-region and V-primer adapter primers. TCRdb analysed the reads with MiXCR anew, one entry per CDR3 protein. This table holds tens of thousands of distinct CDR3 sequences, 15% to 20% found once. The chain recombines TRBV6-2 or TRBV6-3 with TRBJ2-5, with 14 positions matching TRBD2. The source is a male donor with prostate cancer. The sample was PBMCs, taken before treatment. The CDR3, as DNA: TGTGCCAGCAGCCCGACTAGCGGGGGGGCCTCCTACAATGAGCAGTACTTC. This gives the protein CASSPTSGGASYNEQYF.